These 6 T cell receptor beta chains were all obtained from the same sample, sequenced in a study of blood T cell repertoires in COVID-19 (TCRdb year 2020). Library method: the immunoSEQ multiplex PCR assay. TCRdb took over this immuneACCESS table, retaining in-frame rearrangements with V and J assigned. Such tables are incomplete; in checked studies, under half of the missing clones stem from an unresolved V gene, and the remainder is unexplained. The sample profile shows around 94,000 clones; around four fifths of them were found once. The top ten clonotypes cover around 9.6% of the sample. The sequencing sample was made of peripheral blood. These receptors were obtained from a man between 60 and 75 years old with active or convalescent COVID-19.

V is TRBV18 and J is TRBJ2-3, with 8 bases fitting TRBD1. CDR3 length: 15 amino acids. With 2 bases clipped from V and 2 bases from J, the junction kept 3 bases outside the gene matches. Germline loops: CDR1 KGHSH, CDR2 LQKENI. CDR3 coding DNA: TGTGCCAGCTCACCAAGACAGGGGACCACAGATACGCAGTATTTT. It specifies CASSPRQGTTDTQYF.

The rearrangement uses TRBV2 and TRBJ2-2; tentative D call: TRBD2 (6 bases). Germline-derived CDR1 and CDR2 are SNHLY and FYNNEI. Trimming shortened V by 7 bases and J by 4 bases, and 10 bases separated the two germline ends. This CDR3 contains 13 residues. CDR3 sequence (DNA): TGTGCCAGCACGGGGGAACGCACCGGGGAGCTGTTTTTT. This gives the protein CASTGERTGELFF.

In its sample, this clone was seen once. This sequence joins TRBV10-2 and TRBJ2-7; 9 nucleotides line up with TRBD2. The CDR3 runs to 15 residues. CDR1 WSHSY and CDR2 SAAADI come from the germline V gene. V was clipped by 5 bases and J by 3 bases; unmatched bases: 8. This CDR3 reads CASSTVAGGGYEQYF. CDR3 in DNA: TGCGCCAGCAGTACAGTGGCGGGAGGGGGCTACGAGCAGTACTTC.

This chain uses TRBV18 with TRBJ1-1; D perhaps matches TRBD1 (6 bases). Germline CDR1 and CDR2: KGHSH and LQKENI. This CDR3 has 16 residues. Trimming cost V 3 bases and J 1 base, with 15 bases left between them. This CDR3 reads CASSPSRGRGNTEAFF. In nucleotides, the CDR3 is TGTGCCAGCTCACCTTCCAGGGGCCGGGGGAACACTGAAGCTTTCTTT.

The V gene is TRBV5-1, the J gene TRBJ2-5, with 8 nucleotides matching TRBD1. J was trimmed by 4 bases and V by 4 bases; bases with no gene match: 18. The CDR3 extends over 18 amino acids. CDR1 is SGHRS, CDR2 YFSETQ, per germline. CDR3 DNA sequence: TGCGCCAGCAGCACGGGGACGGTGGGCAGGGGGCGTATAGAGACCCAGTACTTC. This gives the protein CASSTGTVGRGRIETQYF.

V is TRBV27 and J is TRBJ1-2; D might be TRBD1 (5 bases). This CDR3 contains 15 residues. The V end was cut by 8 bases, the J end by 2 bases, with 18 bases between. Per the germline V gene, CDR1 is MNHEY and CDR2 is SMNVEV (reference sequence). CDR3 sequence (DNA): TGTGCCAGCGGACCCATACAGGTTTCAAACTATGGCTACACCTTC. Translated: CASGPIQVSNYGYTF.